This TCR beta chain is from a study of graft-versus-host responses after intestinal transplantation. Background on the study: All recipients were given anti-thymocyte globulin induction, and tacrolimus and steroids were then administered for 3 to 4 years.

The repertoire was sequenced with immunoSEQ multiplex PCR; TCRdb's copy has only in-frame clones and lacks some. The table lists roughly 92,000 clones, roughly 90% of them singletons, with roughly 0.3% in the top ten. This clone was picked up a small number of times. Its specificity is not known. Sample: unstimulated CD4+ T cells sorted from spleen or lymph node cells, taken before transplant. This receptor was identified in a human donor who was the organ donor for an intestinal transplant.

The CDR3 here is CSAMGDYEQYF. CDR3 bases: TGCAGCGCTATGGGAGACTACGAGCAGTACTTC. V gene TRBV29-1 combines with J gene TRBJ2-7, with TRBD2 as a possible D gene (5 bases). The CDR3 extends over 11 amino acids. V was pared by 7 bases and J by 3 bases, with 10 bases between. In germline, CDR1 is SQVTM, CDR2 ANQGSEA.